This paragraph reports one TCR beta chain. Its specific antigen is unknown. Per-base qualities were not stored, and no clone one base away is much larger. This sample was included in a study of blood T cell repertoires in COVID-19 (dated by TCRdb to between 2020 and 2021). A note on the overall study: The collaborator samples originated in the United States, Italy and Spain and spanned the acute and convalescent phases of COVID-19. The material from the prospective study consisted of cDNA or gDNA derived from T cells, B-cell-depleted T cells, or PBMCs. The dataset comprised deeply sampled blood TCRbeta repertoires from subjects exposed to, actively infected with, or recovered from COVID-19. The repertoires were released in a freely available public database intended as a resource for research on the immune response to SARS-CoV-2. The samples were drawn from two sources: the first 160 participants of the ongoing ImmuneRACE study, and over 1,000 subjects contributed by 6 global collaborators. A de-identified subject ID, COVID-19 status, age in years and sex were almost always included in the sample metadata. HLA class I and class II types, where available, came from metadata supplied by the sample provider rather than from assay-based typing. Study-wide conclusions, independent of this receptor: The quantity of clinical and demographic metadata differed by source and by participant and was supplied without curation.

The immunoSEQ Assay, a bias-controlled multiplex PCR, was used to amplify TCRbeta CDR3 regions from genomic DNA. As for the original processing: The number of nucleated cells in each sample was estimated by amplification of reference gene primers within the assay. To quantify the absolute abundance of each unique TCRbeta CDR3 rearrangement, sequence reads were collapsed and filtered. For each sample, productive Simpson clonality was calculated as the square root of Simpson's diversity index across productive rearrangements. Entries here come from immuneACCESS through TCRdb and include only in-frame sequences with V and J called. Some clones fail to appear in such tables; in the studies checked, an unresolved V gene covers under half of the shortfall, and the cause of the remainder is unknown. Clone size and the V and J calls come from that table; the DNA yielded D and trimming. Within this sample are more than 85,000 clones, with approximately 83% of them counted one time only. The ten largest make up about 3.9% of the sample.

The cysteine opens and the phenylalanine closes a CDR3 of 15 amino acids. Only the CDR3 portion is preserved as DNA: 45 bases, with reading frame beginning at the first base. As encoded in the germline V gene, CDR1 is MGHRA while CDR2 is YSYEKL. V loses 6 bases at its end and J loses 5 bases; junction bases beyond the gene matches: 10. Whole blood was collected in K2EDTA tubes by collaborating institutions according to the institutions' own protocols. For TCRbeta analysis, collaborator samples were shipped as frozen whole blood, as isolated PBMCs, or as DNA extracted from either sample type. Material for sequencing was peripheral blood. Recombination joined TRBV4-1 with TRBJ2-5; a stretch of 9 junction bases matches TRBD2. The TCR originated in a man in his fifties or sixties with acute or convalescent COVID-19. The CDR3 has the sequence CASRRIAGEGETQYF. Read as DNA, the sequence is TGCGCCAGCAGGAGAATAGCGGGAGAAGGTGAGACCCAGTACTTC.